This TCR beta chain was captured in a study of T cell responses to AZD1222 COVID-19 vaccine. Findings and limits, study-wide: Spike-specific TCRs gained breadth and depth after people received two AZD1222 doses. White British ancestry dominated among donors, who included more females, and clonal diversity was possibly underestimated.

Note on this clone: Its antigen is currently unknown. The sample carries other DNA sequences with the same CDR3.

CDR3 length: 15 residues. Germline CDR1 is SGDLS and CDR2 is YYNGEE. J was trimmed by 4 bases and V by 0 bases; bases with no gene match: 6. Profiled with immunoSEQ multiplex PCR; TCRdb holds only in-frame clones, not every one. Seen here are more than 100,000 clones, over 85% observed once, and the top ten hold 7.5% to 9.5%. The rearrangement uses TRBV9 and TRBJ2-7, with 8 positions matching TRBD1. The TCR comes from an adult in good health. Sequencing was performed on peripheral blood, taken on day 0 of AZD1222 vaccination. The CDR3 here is CASSVGGQGGYEQYF. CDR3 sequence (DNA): TGTGCCAGCAGCGTAGGAGGACAGGGAGGTTACGAGCAGTACTTC.